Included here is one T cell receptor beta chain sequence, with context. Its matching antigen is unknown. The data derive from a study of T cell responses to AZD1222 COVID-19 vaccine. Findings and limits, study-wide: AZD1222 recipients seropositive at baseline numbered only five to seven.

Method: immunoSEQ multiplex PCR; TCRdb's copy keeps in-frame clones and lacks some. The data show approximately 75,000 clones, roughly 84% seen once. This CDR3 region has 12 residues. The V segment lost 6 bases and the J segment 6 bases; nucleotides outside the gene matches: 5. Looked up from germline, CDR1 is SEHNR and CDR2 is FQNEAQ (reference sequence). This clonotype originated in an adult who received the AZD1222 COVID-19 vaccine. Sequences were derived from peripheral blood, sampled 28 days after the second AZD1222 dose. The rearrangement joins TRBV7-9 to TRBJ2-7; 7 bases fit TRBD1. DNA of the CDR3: TGTGCCAGCAGTCTCCAGGGGGTCGAGCAGTACTTC. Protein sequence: CASSLQGVEQYF.